A single sample gave rise to the 25 T cell receptor beta chains below, sequenced in a study of T cells in Graves' hyperthyroidism and ophthalmopathy. The investigators amplified TCR beta CDR3 regions from RNA transcripts. The study used the HTBI primer set for a first-round RT-PCR of the TCR CDR3. Each CDR3 protein gets one entry after TCRdb re-called the multiplex PCR reads with MiXCR. Of approximately 420,000 distinct CDR3 sequences detected, 15% appear once; the ten largest clones hold approximately 30%. Source material: blood. These receptors originate from a young woman with Graves' hyperthyroidism.

This chain joins TRBV28 and TRBJ2-7; D may be TRBD1 (5 bases). The ends were cut back, 6 bases at V and 6 bases at J, with 18 bases in the middle. Germline V gene lookup returns CDR1 MDHEN and CDR2 SYDVKM. The CDR3 runs 14 residues. The CDR3 loop reads CASSYDRELAEQYF. CDR3 bases: TGTGCCAGCAGCTACGACAGAGAGTTGGCCGAGCAGTACTTC. Based on the CDR3 plus reference TRBV28 and TRBJ2-7, the full variable domain is DVKVTQSSRYLVKRTGEKVFLECVQDMDHENMFWYRQDPGLGLRLIYFSYDVKMKEKGDIPEGYSVSREKKERFSLILESASTNQTSMYLCASSYDRELAEQYFGPGTRLTVT.

The V call is TRBV7-9, the J call TRBJ2-2, with TRBD1 identical over 7 bases. The V and J ends lost 0 bases and 3 bases, in that order; junction bases with no gene match: 4. The CDR3 covers 16 residues. Germline values: CDR1 SEHNR, CDR2 FQNEAQ (reference sequence). As DNA, the CDR3 is TGTGCCAGCAGCTTAGCTGGGACAGTTGACACCGGGGAGCTGTTTTTT. This encodes CASSLAGTVDTGELFF.

This clonotype was counted at least ten times. This chain uses TRBV4-1 with TRBJ2-7, with a possible D match to TRBD1 (6 bases). The CDR3 spans 14 residues. The ends were cut back, 1 base at V and 6 bases at J, with 13 bases in the middle. Germline V lookup: CDR1 MGHRA, CDR2 YSYEKL. The CDR3, as DNA: TGCGCCAGCAGCCAAGGGACAGTTCCAGCCGAGCAGTACTTC. Encoded protein: CASSQGTVPAEQYF.

This sequence joins TRBV6-9 and TRBJ2-2, with no clear D. The germline V gene has CDR1 MNHGY and CDR2 SVAAGI. Trimming stripped 6 bases from V and 0 bases from J, with 8 bases between. The length of the CDR3 is 14 residues. The CDR3 sequence: CASSYPSNTGELFF. CDR3 sequence (DNA): TGTGCCAGCAGCTACCCATCGAACACCGGGGAGCTGTTTTTT.

This clonotype came up a few times. This sequence joins TRBV20-1 and TRBJ2-3; 7 bases agree with TRBD1. CDR3 length equals 15 residues. Germline CDR1 reads DFQATT; CDR2 reads SNEGSKA (reference sequence). J gave up 0 bases and V 1 base, and 4 bases lay outside the gene matches. The CDR3: CSARGRQGSTDTQYF. The DNA for the CDR3 is TGCAGTGCTAGAGGACGACAGGGAAGCACAGATACGCAGTATTTT.

This chain connects TRBV12-3 or TRBV12-4 to TRBJ1-4, with D unresolved. The CDR3 contains 17 residues. V lost 2 bases to trimming and J lost 0 bases, with 13 bases between them. CDR3 nucleotide sequence: TGTGCCAGCAGTTTAATGCTAACAGCTGCAACTAATGAAAAACTGTTTTTT. This sequence encodes CASSLMLTAATNEKLFF.

This clonotype was counted many times. The rearrangement links TRBV9 to TRBJ1-6; tentatively, D is TRBD1 (6 bases). There are 14 residues in the CDR3. Trimming removed 0 bases at V and 10 bases at J, with 11 bases between. From germline, CDR1 is SGDLS and CDR2 YYNGEE. CDR3 in amino acids: CASSVGGGYSPLHF. The CDR3 DNA sequence: TGTGCCAGCAGCGTAGGAGGGGGGTACTCACCCCTCCACTTT.

The genes are TRBV7-9 and TRBJ1-2; 12 nucleotides match TRBD1. Germline V lookup: CDR1 SEHNR, CDR2 FQNEAQ (reference sequence). The CDR3 has 15 amino acids. The ends lost 5 bases at V and 7 bases at J; junction bases unmatched: 8. The CDR3 loop is CASSLGDRGQGGYTF. The CDR3 nucleotides read TGTGCCAGCAGCCTCGGGGACAGGGGGCAGGGTGGCTACACCTTC.

This rearrangement joins TRBV7-7 to TRBJ2-1; 10 bases match TRBD2. This CDR3 comprises 17 residues. V was pared by 5 bases and J by 7 bases, with 14 bases of the junction left unmatched. Germline loops: CDR1 SSHAT, CDR2 FNYEAQ (reference sequence). For the CDR3, the DNA is TGTGCCAGCAGCCCGCCGATACTAGCGGGATTAAGGAATGAGCAGTTCTTC. This gives the protein CASSPPILAGLRNEQFF.

This clonotype was counted at least ten times. This sequence joins TRBV20-1 and TRBJ2-1; 11 nucleotides match TRBD2. Trimming took 5 bases from V and 4 from J; bases not matched to a gene: 10. There are 16 residues in the CDR3. Germline V gives CDR1 DFQATT, CDR2 SNEGSKA (reference sequence). CDR3 bases: TGCAGTGCTCGGTTACTAGCGGGGGCGATGTACAATGAGCAGTTCTTC. This encodes CSARLLAGAMYNEQFF.

The chain couples TRBV28 to TRBJ2-1, with D perhaps TRBD2 (6 bases). The CDR3 is made up of 14 amino acids. In germline, CDR1 is MDHEN, CDR2 SYDVKM. V was cut by 3 bases and J by 5 bases, with 11 bases left in between. DNA for the CDR3: TGTGCCAGCAGTTTGGCGGGGATTAACAATGAGCAGTTCTTC. It codes for CASSLAGINNEQFF.

This clonotype appeared a few times. The V and J genes are TRBV5-6 and TRBJ2-7; D is undetermined. This CDR3 has 13 residues. Trimming took off 0 bases at V and 2 bases at J, with 6 bases between the two ends. Per germline, CDR1 SGHDT and CDR2 YYEEEE. The CDR3 protein is CASSLVLTYEQYF. Written as DNA, the CDR3 is TGTGCCAGCAGCTTGGTTCTAACCTACGAGCAGTACTTC.

In DNA form, the CDR3 reads TGTGCCAGCAGCCGCGGGTCCCTCGGGGGCACTGAAGCTTTCTTT. Translating gives CASSRGSLGGTEAFF. The chain uses TRBV6-1 and TRBJ1-1; a weak D match, TRBD1 (5 bases). Germline-derived CDR1 and CDR2 are MNHNS and SASEGT. The CDR3 length is 15 residues. Trimming pared 6 bases from V and 4 bases from J, leaving 18 bases between.

The J gene is TRBJ2-1, the V gene TRBV9; 7 bases are a match to TRBD1. The CDR3 length is 15 residues. Losses at the gene ends were 2 bases for V and 0 bases for J; bases not matched to a gene: 2. Germline V gene lookup returns CDR1 SGDLS and CDR2 YYNGEE. The CDR3 DNA reads as TGTGCCAGCAGCGTCAGGGACAGCTCCTACAATGAGCAGTTCTTC. It yields the protein CASSVRDSSYNEQFF.

This clonotype was counted at least ten times. The DNA of the CDR3 is TGTGCCAGCAGTGATTCCGGGACTAGCGCTTACAATGAGCAGTTCTTC. This encodes CASSDSGTSAYNEQFF. J is TRBJ2-1 and V is TRBV2; 10 positions agree with TRBD2. Germline CDR1 SNHLY, CDR2 FYNNEI. The V and J ends lost 3 bases and 4 bases, in that order; junction bases with no gene match: 6. The CDR3 is 16 amino acids.

The J gene is TRBJ2-1, the V gene TRBV24-1, with 10 positions matching TRBD2. The CDR3 spans 15 residues. Germline loops: CDR1 KGHDR, CDR2 SFDVKD. The ends lost 7 bases at V and 4 bases at J; junction bases unmatched: 6. The CDR3: CATSRTSGRYNEQFF. CDR3 nucleotides: TGTGCCACCAGCCGGACTAGCGGTCGGTACAATGAGCAGTTCTTC.

This clonotype has only a few counts. The chain combines TRBV10-3 with TRBJ2-3; TRBD2 agrees at 8 bases. CDR3 size: 18 residues. Germline CDR1 and CDR2: ENHRY and SYGVKD. V lost 4 bases, J lost 1 base, and 13 bases stayed unmatched. CDR3 protein: CAISGGTSGGSGTDTQYF. The CDR3 bases are TGTGCCATCAGTGGAGGAACTAGCGGAGGTTCGGGCACAGATACGCAGTATTTT.

The table lists this clonotype with a few counts. The V call is TRBV10-3, the J call TRBJ2-7; D unclear. The ends were cut back, 2 bases at V and 1 base at J, with 9 bases in the middle. The CDR3 extends over 14 amino acids. Germline-derived CDR1 and CDR2 are ENHRY and SYGVKD. CDR3 DNA sequence: TGTGCCATCAGTGAGGGTTACAGATCCTACGAGCAGTACTTC. This codes for CAISEGYRSYEQYF.

This clonotype showed up just a few times. The gene calls are TRBV5-1 and TRBJ2-3; D not certain. The CDR3 runs 18 residues. With 0 bases removed from V and 0 bases from J, the gap between germline ends came to 17 bases. CDR1 and CDR2 from the germline V gene are SGHRS and YFSETQ. The CDR3 loop is CASSLVATARSSTDTQYF. The DNA of the CDR3 is TGCGCCAGCAGCTTGGTGGCTACCGCACGCTCTAGCACAGATACGCAGTATTTT.

This clonotype was detected a few times. V gene TRBV7-6 combines with J gene TRBJ1-3; possibly TRBD1 for D (6 bases). Germline loops: CDR1 SGHVS, CDR2 FNYEAQ. The CDR3 is 18 amino acids. Trimming shortened V by 4 bases and J by 0 bases, and 19 bases separated the two germline ends. The CDR3 reads CASSSLSGGELSGNTIYF. In nucleotides, the CDR3 is TGTGCCAGCAGCTCACTCTCTGGGGGCGAACTCTCTGGAAACACCATATATTTT.

This clonotype was counted between two and nine times. CDR3 protein: CAISVLPSGNTEAFF. Written as DNA, the CDR3 is TGTGCCATCAGTGTGTTACCATCCGGGAACACTGAAGCTTTCTTT. J is TRBJ1-1 and V is TRBV10-3; no definite D call. Germline V gene data show CDR1 as ENHRY and CDR2 as SYGVKD. V was trimmed by 4 bases and J by 1 base, leaving 13 bases between them. The CDR3 has 15 residues.

The table lists this clonotype with many counts. The V call is TRBV11-2, the J call TRBJ2-3, with D hard to call. V shed 3 bases and J shed 9 bases, with 10 bases lying between them. The CDR3 totals 12 residues. Germline V gene sequence: CDR1 SGHAT, CDR2 FQNNGV. Written as DNA, the CDR3 is TGTGCCAGCAGCTTGAAAGGTAGAACGCAGTATTTT. This encodes CASSLKGRTQYF.

In this sample, this clonotype turned up a few times. V gene TRBV2 combines with J gene TRBJ1-2; TRBD1 is a possible D gene (5 bases). V was shortened by 3 bases and J by 8 bases, with 19 bases between the two germline ends. Germline V gives CDR1 SNHLY, CDR2 FYNNEI. The CDR3 is made up of 15 amino acids. The CDR3 DNA follows: TGTGCCAGCAGTGAGGGGGTTGGGGCCGGAGGAGGCTACACCTTC. Translation: CASSEGVGAGGGYTF. The full variable domain, rest sourced from reference TRBV2 and TRBJ1-2, is EPEVTQTPSHQVTQMGQEVILRCVPISNHLYFYWYRQILGQKVEFLVSFYNNEISEKSEIFDDQFSVERPDGSNFTLKIRSTKLEDSAMYFCASSEGVGAGGGYTFGSGTRLTVV.

In its sample, this clonotype was seen many times. This sequence joins TRBV11-2 and TRBJ2-1; 7 nucleotides align to TRBD1. This CDR3 comprises 17 residues. The germline gives CDR1 SGHAT, CDR2 FQNNGV. Losses at the gene ends were 5 bases for V and 5 bases for J; bases not matched to a gene: 15. CDR3 sequence: CASSLVTRQGIHNEQFF. DNA for the CDR3: TGTGCCAGCAGCCTCGTCACCCGACAGGGCATCCACAATGAGCAGTTCTTC.

This clonotype was recorded at least ten times. The gene calls are TRBV27 and TRBJ2-3, with unresolved D. V was pared by 2 bases and J by 7 bases, with 10 bases between. The CDR3 extends over 13 amino acids. Germline V gene lookup returns CDR1 MNHEY and CDR2 SMNVEV (reference sequence). The CDR3 nucleotides are TGTGCCAGCAGTTTAGGGGTCGCAAATACGCAGTATTTT. Translation: CASSLGVANTQYF.